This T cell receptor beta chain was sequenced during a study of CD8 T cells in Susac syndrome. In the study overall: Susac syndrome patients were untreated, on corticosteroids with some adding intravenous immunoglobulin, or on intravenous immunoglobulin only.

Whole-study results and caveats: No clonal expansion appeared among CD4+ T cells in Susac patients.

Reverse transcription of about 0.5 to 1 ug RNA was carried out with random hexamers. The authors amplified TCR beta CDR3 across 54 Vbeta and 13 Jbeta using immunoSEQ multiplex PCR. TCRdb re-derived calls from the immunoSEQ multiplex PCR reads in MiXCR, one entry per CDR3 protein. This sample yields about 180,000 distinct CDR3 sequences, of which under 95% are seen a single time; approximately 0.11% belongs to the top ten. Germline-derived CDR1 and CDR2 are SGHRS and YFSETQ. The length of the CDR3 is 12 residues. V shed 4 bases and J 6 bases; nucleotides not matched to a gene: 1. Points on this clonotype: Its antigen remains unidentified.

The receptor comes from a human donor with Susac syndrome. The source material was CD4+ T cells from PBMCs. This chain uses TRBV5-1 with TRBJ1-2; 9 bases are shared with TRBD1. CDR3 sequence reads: CASSGTGNGYTF. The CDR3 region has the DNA TGCGCCAGCAGCGGGACAGGGAATGGCTACACCTTC.